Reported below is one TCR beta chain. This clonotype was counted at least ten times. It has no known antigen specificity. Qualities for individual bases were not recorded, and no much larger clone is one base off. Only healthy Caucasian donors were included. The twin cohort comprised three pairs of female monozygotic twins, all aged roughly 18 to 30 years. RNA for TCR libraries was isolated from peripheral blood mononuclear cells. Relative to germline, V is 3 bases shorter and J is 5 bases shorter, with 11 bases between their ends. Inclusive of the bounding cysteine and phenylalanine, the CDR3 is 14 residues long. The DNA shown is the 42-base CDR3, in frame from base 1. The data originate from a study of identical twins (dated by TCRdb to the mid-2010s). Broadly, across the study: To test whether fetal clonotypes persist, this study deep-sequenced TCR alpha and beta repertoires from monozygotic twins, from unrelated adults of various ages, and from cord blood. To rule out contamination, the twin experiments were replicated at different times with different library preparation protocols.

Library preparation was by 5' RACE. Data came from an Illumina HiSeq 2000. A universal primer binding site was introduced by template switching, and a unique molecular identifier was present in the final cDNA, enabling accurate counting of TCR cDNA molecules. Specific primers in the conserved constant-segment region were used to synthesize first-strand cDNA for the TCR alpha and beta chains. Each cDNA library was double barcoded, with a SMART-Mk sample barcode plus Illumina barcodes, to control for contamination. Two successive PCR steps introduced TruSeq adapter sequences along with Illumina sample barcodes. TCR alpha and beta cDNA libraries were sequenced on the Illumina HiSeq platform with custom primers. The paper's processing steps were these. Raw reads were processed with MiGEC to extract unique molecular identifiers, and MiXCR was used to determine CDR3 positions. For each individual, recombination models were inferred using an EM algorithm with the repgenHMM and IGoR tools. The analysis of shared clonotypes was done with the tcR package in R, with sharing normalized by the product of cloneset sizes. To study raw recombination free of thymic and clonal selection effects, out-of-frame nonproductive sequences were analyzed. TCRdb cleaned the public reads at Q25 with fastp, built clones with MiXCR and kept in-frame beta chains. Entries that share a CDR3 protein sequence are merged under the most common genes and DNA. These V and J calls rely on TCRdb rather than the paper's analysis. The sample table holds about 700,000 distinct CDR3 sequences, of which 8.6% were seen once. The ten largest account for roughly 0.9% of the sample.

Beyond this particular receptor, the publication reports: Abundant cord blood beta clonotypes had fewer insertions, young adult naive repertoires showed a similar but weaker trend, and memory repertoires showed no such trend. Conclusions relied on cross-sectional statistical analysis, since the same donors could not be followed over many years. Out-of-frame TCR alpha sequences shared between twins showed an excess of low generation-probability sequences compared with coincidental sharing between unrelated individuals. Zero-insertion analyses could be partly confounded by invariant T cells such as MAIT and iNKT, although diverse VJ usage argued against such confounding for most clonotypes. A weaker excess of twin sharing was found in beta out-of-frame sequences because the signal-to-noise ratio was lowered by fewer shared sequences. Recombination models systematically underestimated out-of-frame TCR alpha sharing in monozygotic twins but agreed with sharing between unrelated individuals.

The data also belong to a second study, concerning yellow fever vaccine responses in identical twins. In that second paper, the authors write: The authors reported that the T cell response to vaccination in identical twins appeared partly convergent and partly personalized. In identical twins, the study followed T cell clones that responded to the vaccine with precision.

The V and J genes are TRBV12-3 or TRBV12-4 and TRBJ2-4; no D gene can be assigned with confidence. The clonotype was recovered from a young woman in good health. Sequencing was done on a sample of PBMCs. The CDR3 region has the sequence CASSFSRDENIQYF. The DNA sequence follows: TGTGCCAGCAGTTTCTCAAGGGATGAAAACATTCAGTACTTC.